The source of this TCR beta chain is a study of T-cell reconstitution after alpha-beta-depleted transplantation in children. Germline CDR1 is DFQATT and CDR2 is SNEGSKA (reference sequence). This CDR3 contains 15 residues. V lost 4 bases, J lost 7 bases, and 6 bases stayed unmatched. Unique molecular identifiers featured in how the TCRbeta library was prepared. TCRdb re-called the PCR reads with MiXCR, one entry per CDR3 protein. The table lists fewer than 550,000 distinct CDR3 sequences, 11% of them singletons. This clonotype was detected only a few times. The starting material was PBMCs, mostly from graft donor cells, obtained 180 days after TCRalphabeta/CD19-depleted stem cell transplant. This chain connects TRBV20-1 to TRBJ2-2, with TRBD2 matching 13 bases. This clonotype originated in a female patient between 2 and 15 years old who had a stem cell transplant for aplastic anemia, so the T cells may come from the graft donor. This CDR3 reads CSAKGLAGVFGELFF. The CDR3 bases are TGCAGTGCTAAAGGACTAGCGGGAGTGTTCGGGGAGCTGTTTTTT.